This TCR beta chain is drawn from a study of tumor-infiltrating lymphocytes in primary liver carcinoma. Study in general: There were roughly 3.5 to 8 million productive TCRbeta reads per sample, a yield similar across tissue types. Notes on the study in general: Tumor-adjacent and tumor-blood pairs shared less of their repertoires than tumor region pairs shared.

As to this clonotype: No antigen is known for it.

A primer matching the constant region was used to make TCR beta cDNA from 450 to 500 ng of total RNA. Slightly modified ARM-PCR with three nested multiplex PCR rounds yielded TCR beta libraries. A C-beta reverse primer was combined with TRBV1-TRBV30 forward primers in the first two PCR rounds, and each round had around 11 cycles. TCRdb used MiXCR to reprocess the multiplex PCR reads, holding one entry per CDR3 protein. The repertoire holds 80,000 or so distinct CDR3 sequences, roughly 69% seen once, with less than 30% in the top ten. Co-extracted RNA and DNA came from around 18-30 mg of unsorted bulk tissue. Primary liver carcinoma in the patients was surgically resected. Patients carried chronic HBV infection without prior treatment. Germline CDR1 LNHDA, CDR2 SQIVND (reference sequence). V gave up 1 base and J gave up 9 bases; unmatched junction bases: 10. CDR3 length: 16 amino acids.

J is TRBJ2-2 and V is TRBV19; 8 positions match TRBD1. The sequence was obtained from a man aged 40-50 years with primary liver carcinoma and hepatitis B virus infection. Sequencing was performed on tumor-adjacent normal liver tissue. The CDR3 DNA reads TGTGCCAGTAGTATAGTGACAGGGGTGGACACAAGGGAGCTGTTTTTT. Protein: CASSIVTGVDTRELFF.